This T cell receptor (beta chain) was identified in a study of OX40 agonist ivuxolimab in advanced cancers. Study at large: Across the patients, intravenous ivuxolimab was delivered every 2 weeks at 0.01 to 10 mg/kg.

Sequenced by immunoSEQ multiplex PCR; TCRdb stores in-frame clones only, minus some. The repertoire consists of 50,000 to 55,000 clones, with roughly 88% occurring once and the leading ten covering approximately 1.6%. CDR1 is MNHEY, CDR2 SVGAGI, per germline. The CDR3 sequence is 12 residues long. Trimming took 8 bases from V and 4 from J, leaving 9 bases between them. Collection of blood occurred at baseline, at cycle 4 day 1, and at cycle 7 day 1. This chain links TRBV6-5 with TRBJ1-3; D ambiguous. Material: CD4+ or CD8+ T cells sorted from blood, obtained in a trial of the OX40 agonist ivuxolimab. The receptor comes from an adult with an advanced solid tumor such as melanoma, head and neck, liver or kidney cancer. DNA for the CDR3: TGTGCCAGCGCGACGGGGGGAAACACCATATATTTT. As protein: CASATGGNTIYF.